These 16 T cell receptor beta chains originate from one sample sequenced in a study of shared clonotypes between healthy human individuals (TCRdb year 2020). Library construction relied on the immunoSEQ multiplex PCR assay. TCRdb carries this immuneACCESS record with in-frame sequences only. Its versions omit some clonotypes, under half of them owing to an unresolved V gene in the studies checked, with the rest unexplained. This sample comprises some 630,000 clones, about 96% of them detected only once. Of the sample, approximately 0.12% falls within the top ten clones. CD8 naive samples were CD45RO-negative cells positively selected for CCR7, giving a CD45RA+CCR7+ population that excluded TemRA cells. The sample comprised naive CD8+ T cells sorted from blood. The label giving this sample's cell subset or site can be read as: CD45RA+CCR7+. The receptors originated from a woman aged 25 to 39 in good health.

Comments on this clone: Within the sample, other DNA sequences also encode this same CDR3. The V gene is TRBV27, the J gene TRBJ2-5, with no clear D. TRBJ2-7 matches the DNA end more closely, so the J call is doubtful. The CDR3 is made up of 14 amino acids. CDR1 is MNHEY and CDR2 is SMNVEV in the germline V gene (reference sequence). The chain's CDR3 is CASSLSPSSYEQYF. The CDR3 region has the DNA TGTGCCAGCAGTTTATCCCCCAGCTCCTACGAGCAGTACTTC.

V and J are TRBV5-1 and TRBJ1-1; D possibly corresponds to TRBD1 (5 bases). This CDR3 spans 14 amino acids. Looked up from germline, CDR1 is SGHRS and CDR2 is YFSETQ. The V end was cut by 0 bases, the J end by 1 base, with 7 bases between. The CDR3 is CASSLAGTNTEAFF. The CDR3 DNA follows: TGCGCCAGCAGCTTGGCCGGGACGAACACTGAAGCTTTCTTT. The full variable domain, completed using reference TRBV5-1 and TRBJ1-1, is KAGVTQTPRYLIKTRGQQVTLSCSPISGHRSVSWYQQTPGQGLQFLFEYFSETQRNKGNFPGRFSGRQFSNSRSEMNVSTLELGDSALYLCASSLAGTNTEAFFGQGTRLTVV.

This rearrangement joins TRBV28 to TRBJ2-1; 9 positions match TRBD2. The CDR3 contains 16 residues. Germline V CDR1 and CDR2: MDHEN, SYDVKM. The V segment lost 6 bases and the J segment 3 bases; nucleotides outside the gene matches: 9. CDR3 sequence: CASSLKGLARYNEQFF. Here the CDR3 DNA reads TGTGCCAGCAGCCTCAAGGGACTAGCTCGCTACAATGAGCAGTTCTTC.

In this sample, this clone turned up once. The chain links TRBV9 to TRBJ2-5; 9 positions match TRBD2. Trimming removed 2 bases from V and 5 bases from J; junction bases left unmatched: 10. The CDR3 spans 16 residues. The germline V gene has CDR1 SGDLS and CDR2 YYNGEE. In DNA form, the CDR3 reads TGTGCCAGCAGCGTTCCCCCTGCGGGAGGGCCGGAGACCCAGTACTTC. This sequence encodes CASSVPPAGGPETQYF.

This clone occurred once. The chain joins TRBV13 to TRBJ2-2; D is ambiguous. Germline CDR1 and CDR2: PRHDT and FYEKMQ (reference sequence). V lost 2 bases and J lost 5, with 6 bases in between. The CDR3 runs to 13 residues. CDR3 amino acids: CASSLLVTGELFF. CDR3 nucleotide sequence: TGTGCCAGCAGCTTATTAGTGACCGGGGAGCTGTTTTTT.

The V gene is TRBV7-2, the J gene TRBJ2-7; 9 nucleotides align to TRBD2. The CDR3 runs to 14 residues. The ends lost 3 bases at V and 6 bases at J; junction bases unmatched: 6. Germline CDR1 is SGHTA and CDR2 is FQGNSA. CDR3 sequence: CASSFPGLAREQYF. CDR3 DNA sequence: TGTGCCAGCAGCTTCCCGGGACTAGCACGCGAGCAGTACTTC.

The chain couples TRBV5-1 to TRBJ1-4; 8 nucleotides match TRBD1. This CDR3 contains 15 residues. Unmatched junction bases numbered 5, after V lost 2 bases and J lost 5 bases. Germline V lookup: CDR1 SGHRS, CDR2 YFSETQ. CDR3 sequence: CASSLSWTGNEKLFF. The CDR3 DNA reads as TGCGCCAGCAGCTTATCTTGGACAGGGAATGAAAAACTGTTTTTT.

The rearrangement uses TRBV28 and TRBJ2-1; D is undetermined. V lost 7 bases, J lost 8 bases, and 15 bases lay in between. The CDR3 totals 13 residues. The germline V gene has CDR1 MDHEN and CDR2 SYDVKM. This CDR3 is CASTYSPRDEQFF. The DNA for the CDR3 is TGTGCCAGCACATACTCACCAAGGGATGAGCAGTTCTTC.

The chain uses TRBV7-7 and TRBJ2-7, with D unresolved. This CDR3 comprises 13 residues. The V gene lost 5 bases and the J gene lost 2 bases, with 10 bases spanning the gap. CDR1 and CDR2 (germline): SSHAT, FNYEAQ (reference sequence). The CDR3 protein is CASSHGRTYEQYF. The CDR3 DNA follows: TGTGCCAGCAGCCATGGACGGACCTACGAGCAGTACTTC.

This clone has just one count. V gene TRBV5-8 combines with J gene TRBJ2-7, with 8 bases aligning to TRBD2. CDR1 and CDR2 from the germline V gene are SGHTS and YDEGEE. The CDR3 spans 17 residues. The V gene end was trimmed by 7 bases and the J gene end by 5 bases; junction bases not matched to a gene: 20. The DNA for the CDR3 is TGTGCCAGCGACCCTTTGGGGGGGCGGGAGGAACAAAACGAGCAGTACTTC. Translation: CASDPLGGREEQNEQYF.

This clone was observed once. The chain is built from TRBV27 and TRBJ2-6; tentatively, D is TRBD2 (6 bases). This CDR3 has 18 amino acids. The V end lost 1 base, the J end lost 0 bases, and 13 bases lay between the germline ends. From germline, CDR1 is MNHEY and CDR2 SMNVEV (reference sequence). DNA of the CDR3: TGTGCCAGCAGTTTATGGCCGGGGGTGAGCTCTGGGGCCAACGTCCTGACTTTC. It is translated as CASSLWPGVSSGANVLTF.

The CDR3 sequence is CASSLEGFTYNEQFF. In DNA form, the CDR3 reads TGTGCCAGCAGTTTAGAGGGGTTCACCTACAATGAGCAGTTCTTC. J is TRBJ2-1 and V is TRBV28, with D possibly called TRBD1 or TRBD2 (5 bases each). The CDR3 runs to 15 residues. Per the germline V gene, CDR1 is MDHEN and CDR2 is SYDVKM. V was shortened by 2 bases and J by 2 bases, with 10 bases between the two germline ends.

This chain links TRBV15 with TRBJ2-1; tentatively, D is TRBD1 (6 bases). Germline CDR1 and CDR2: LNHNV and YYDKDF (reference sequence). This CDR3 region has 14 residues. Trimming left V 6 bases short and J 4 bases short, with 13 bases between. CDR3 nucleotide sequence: TGTGCCACCAGTTCGACAGGAACTTACAATGAGCAGTTCTTC. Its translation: CATSSTGTYNEQFF.

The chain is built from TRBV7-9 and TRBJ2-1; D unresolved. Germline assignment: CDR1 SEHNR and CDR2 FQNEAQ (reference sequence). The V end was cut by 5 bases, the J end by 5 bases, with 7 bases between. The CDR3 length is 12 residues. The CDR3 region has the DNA TGTGCCAGCAGCACATCCCACAATGAGCAGTTCTTC. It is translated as CASSTSHNEQFF.

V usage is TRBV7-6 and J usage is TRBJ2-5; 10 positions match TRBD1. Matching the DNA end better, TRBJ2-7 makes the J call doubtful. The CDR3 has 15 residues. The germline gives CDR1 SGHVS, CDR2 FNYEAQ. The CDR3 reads CASSPGTGEAYEQYF. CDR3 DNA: TGTGCCAGCAGCCCGGGGACAGGGGAAGCCTACGAGCAGTACTTC.

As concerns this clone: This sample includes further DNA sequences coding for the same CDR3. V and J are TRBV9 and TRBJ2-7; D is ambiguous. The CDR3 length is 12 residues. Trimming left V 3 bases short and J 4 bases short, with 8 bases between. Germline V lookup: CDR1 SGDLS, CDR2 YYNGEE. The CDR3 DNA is TGTGCCAGCAGCGGAACCACTTACGAGCAGTACTTC. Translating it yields CASSGTTYEQYF.